The TCR beta chain described here comes from a study of Ad26.COV2.S vaccination and SARS-CoV-2 variants. Across the study: Donor allocation was to the COV1001 Ad26.COV2.S trial arm.

Regarding the study as a whole: From the TCR breadth and depth analyses, total T cell responses may have been underestimated. Reported findings describe substantial breadth in spike-specific CD8+ and CD4+ T cell responses following vaccination.

The germline gives CDR1 KGHSH, CDR2 LQKENI. The CDR3 contains 14 residues. The V segment lost 2 bases and the J segment 3 bases; nucleotides outside the gene matches: 3. Noted treatment: 19 received Ad26.COV2.S at low or high dose, single or two shots; roughly five received placebo; per-sample allocation not given. Collection of the samples took place on day 63 after the first injection of vaccine or placebo. Using immunoSEQ multiplex PCR, the repertoire was profiled, and TCRdb retains in-frame clones only, with some absent. The profile shows around 340,000 clones, about 88% of them singletons. In the case of this clone: What it recognizes is unknown.

Sequencing was performed on peripheral blood, taken in a trial of Ad26.COV2.S vaccine versus placebo. V and J are TRBV18 and TRBJ2-7; 8 bases map to TRBD1. This sequence was found in a person aged 18-65 years who received the Ad26.COV2.S COVID-19 vaccine or a placebo. This chain's CDR3 is CASSPIGQGYEQYF. In nucleotides, the CDR3 is TGTGCCAGCTCACCAATCGGACAGGGCTACGAGCAGTACTTC.